This TCR beta chain was recovered during a study of blood T cell repertoires in COVID-19. Looking at the study overall: PBMCs, B-cell-depleted T cells, or T cells were the source of the cDNA or gDNA that made up the material.

Ages ranged from about 18 to 89 years, with residence in 20 to 30 US areas. Each exposed participant met a COVID-19 case in the 2 weeks preceding study entry. As processed by the authors: Estimated nucleated cell counts came from reference gene primer amplification. TCRdb's table, derived via immunoSEQ multiplex PCR, lists solely in-frame clones and lacks some. The V and J calls and clone size are taken from that table; D and trimming were inferred from the DNA. The repertoire holds around 250,000 clones, approximately 88% seen once, with around 3% in the top ten. V lost 2 bases, J lost 3 bases, and 10 bases lay in between. The CDR3 runs 14 residues. Germline CDR1 is SGHNT and CDR2 is YENEEA.

The clonotype originates from a woman in her thirties or forties who had been exposed to COVID-19. Sequenced: PBMCs or T cells enriched from blood (not recorded which). The rearrangement uses TRBV11-3 and TRBJ1-2, with D perhaps matching TRBD1 (6 bases). The CDR3 nucleotides are TGTGCCAGCAGCTTAAGGGGGGGGCACTATGGCTACACCTTC. Translating gives CASSLRGGHYGYTF.